The 19 T cell receptor beta chains listed next were all sequenced from one sample in a study of OX40 agonist ivuxolimab in advanced cancers. Generated by immunoSEQ multiplex PCR, the TCRdb table keeps only in-frame clones and is missing some. The sample has some 80,000 clones, over 85% seen once. This specimen consisted of CD4+ or CD8+ T cells sorted from blood, obtained in a trial of the OX40 agonist ivuxolimab. Every receptor here comes from an adult with an advanced solid tumor such as melanoma, head and neck, liver or kidney cancer.

The count of this clone is one. The chain joins TRBV2 to TRBJ2-7; D gene unclear. In germline, CDR1 is SNHLY, CDR2 FYNNEI. The CDR3 sequence is 11 residues long. Trimming shortened V by 6 bases and J by 2 bases, and 5 bases separated the two germline ends. In DNA form, the CDR3 reads TGTGCCAGCAGCGTAACCTACGAGCAGTACTTC. This encodes CASSVTYEQYF.

The rearrangement links TRBV15 to TRBJ1-3; no clear D gene. The CDR3 length is 13 residues. Deletions cut 10 bases from V and 4 bases from J, with 14 bases between. Germline V lookup: CDR1 LNHNV, CDR2 YYDKDF (reference sequence). The CDR3 loop is CAIEENPGNTIYF. The CDR3 region has the DNA TGTGCCATCGAAGAGAACCCGGGAAACACCATATATTTT.

The chain is built from TRBV4-3 and TRBJ2-7; D is unresolved. In germline, CDR1 is LGHNA, CDR2 YSLEER. The V gene lost 1 base and the J gene lost 3 bases, with 7 bases spanning the gap. The CDR3 has 13 amino acids. The CDR3 loop is CASSQGFDYEQYF. In nucleotides, the CDR3 is TGCGCCAGCAGCCAAGGTTTTGACTACGAGCAGTACTTC.

The gene calls are TRBV5-8 and TRBJ2-5, with D possibly called TRBD1 or TRBD2 (5 bases each). Germline values: CDR1 SGHTS, CDR2 YDEGEE. CDR3 size: 14 residues. V lost 4 bases to trimming and J lost 1 base, with 11 bases between them. The CDR3 DNA reads as TGTGCCAGCAGCCACCGGGACGGCCAAGAGACCCAGTACTTC. It is translated as CASSHRDGQETQYF.

The chain uses TRBV5-4 and TRBJ2-7; D call uncertain. Germline loops: CDR1 SGHNT, CDR2 YYREEE (reference sequence). Deletions cut 4 bases from V and 7 bases from J, with 9 bases between. The CDR3 is 11 residues long. In nucleotides, the CDR3 is TGTGCCAGCAGCGATGCCGGGGAGCAGTACTTC. Amino acids: CASSDAGEQYF.

The V call is TRBV10-2, the J call TRBJ1-5, with D perhaps TRBD1 (5 bases). The CDR3 has 16 amino acids. Trimming shortened V by 3 bases and J by 4 bases, and 16 bases separated the two germline ends. CDR1 and CDR2 from the germline V gene are WSHSY and SAAADI. CDR3 DNA: TGCGCCAGCAGTGACCTGCCGTTCCAGGGTAATCAGCCCCAGCATTTT. Translated, it gives CASSDLPFQGNQPQHF.

The chain joins TRBV7-9 to TRBJ2-1, with TRBD1 identical over 7 bases. Germline lookup yields CDR1 SEHNR and CDR2 FQNEAQ (reference sequence). Germline trimming cut 8 bases from V and 4 bases from J; bases unmatched to any gene: 11. CDR3 size: 15 residues. The CDR3 sequence: CASGRQGMAYNEQFF. The CDR3 nucleotides read TGTGCCAGCGGGAGACAGGGAATGGCGTACAATGAGCAGTTCTTC.

V gene TRBV7-9 combines with J gene TRBJ1-2, with 11 bases identical to TRBD1. The ends lost 5 bases at V and 7 bases at J; junction bases unmatched: 6. The CDR3 is made up of 14 amino acids. Per germline, CDR1 SEHNR and CDR2 FQNEAQ (reference sequence). This CDR3 reads CASSEPGQGGGYTF. The DNA for the CDR3 is TGTGCCAGCAGCGAACCGGGACAGGGGGGTGGCTACACCTTC.

The rearrangement joins TRBV6-6 to TRBJ1-6; no reliable D call. The V gene lost 2 bases and the J gene lost 7 bases, with 12 bases spanning the gap. Germline V lookup: CDR1 MNHNY, CDR2 SVGAGI (reference sequence). The CDR3 consists of 15 residues. The CDR3 DNA reads TGTGCCAGCAGTTACGGGCAGGCCTTGAATTCACCCCTCCACTTT. Its translation: CASSYGQALNSPLHF.

This sequence joins TRBV4-1 and TRBJ2-1; TRBD2 matches 7 bases. The CDR3 is made up of 18 amino acids. V gave up 0 bases and J gave up 4 bases; unmatched junction bases: 12. Germline CDR1 MGHRA, CDR2 YSYEKL. The CDR3 region is CASSQDVAGVPGYNEQFF. For the CDR3, the DNA is TGCGCCAGCAGCCAAGACGTAGCGGGCGTACCGGGGTACAATGAGCAGTTCTTC.

The chain is built from TRBV27 and TRBJ1-1; D not certain. CDR1 and CDR2 from the germline V gene are MNHEY and SMNVEV (reference sequence). V gave up 3 bases and J gave up 4 bases, with 12 bases separating them. The CDR3 length is 14 residues. In DNA form, the CDR3 reads TGTGCCAGCAGTTTGCCCGGGGTGGGCACTGAAGCTTTCTTT. This gives the protein CASSLPGVGTEAFF.

This chain links TRBV4-1 with TRBJ1-4; D not resolved. Germline loops: CDR1 MGHRA, CDR2 YSYEKL. The CDR3 covers 14 residues. Deletions cut 2 bases from V and 8 bases from J, with 12 bases between. The CDR3 DNA reads TGCGCCAGCAGCCAATGGGCCATTCGGGAAAAACTGTTTTTT. Translating gives CASSQWAIREKLFF.

The table lists this clone with a few counts. J is TRBJ1-2 and V is TRBV11-1, with D perhaps TRBD1 (5 bases). The CDR3 length is 13 residues. V lost 3 bases and J lost 3, with 8 bases in between. Germline values: CDR1 SGHAT, CDR2 FQDESV (reference sequence). The CDR3 spells CASSFGGDYGYTF. CDR3 nucleotides: TGTGCCAGCAGCTTTGGGGGGGACTATGGCTACACCTTC.

This chain connects TRBV7-4 to TRBJ2-7, with D possibly called TRBD1 or TRBD2 (6 bases each). CDR1 and CDR2 from the germline V gene are SGHVT and SQSDAQ. V was trimmed by 1 base and J by 5 bases, leaving 18 bases between them. This CDR3 contains 16 residues. In DNA, the CDR3 is TGTGCCAGCAGCTTAGAGATCGGGGGCGCGGGACACGAGCAGTACTTC. Translated, it gives CASSLEIGGAGHEQYF.

This chain joins TRBV27 and TRBJ2-5; D not certain. This CDR3 contains 12 residues. Germline V gene data show CDR1 as MNHEY and CDR2 as SMNVEV (reference sequence). Trimming cost V 2 bases and J 4 bases, with 5 bases left between them. The CDR3 here is CASSLVGETQYF. CDR3 coding DNA: TGTGCCAGCAGTTTAGTGGGAGAGACCCAGTACTTC.

This chain connects TRBV7-3 to TRBJ2-1; no definite D call. Trimming removed 3 bases from V and 6 bases from J, with 12 bases in between. Germline CDR1 reads SGHTA; CDR2 reads FQGTGA. The CDR3 loop spans 14 amino acids. CDR3 sequence (DNA): TGTGCCAGCAGCTTTGTGATTAATGGCAATGAGCAGTTCTTC. Residues: CASSFVINGNEQFF.

This chain links TRBV4-1 with TRBJ2-7, with D uncertain. The CDR3 has 15 amino acids. Germline CDR1 MGHRA, CDR2 YSYEKL. V gave up 1 base and J gave up 2 bases, with 12 bases separating them. CDR3 sequence: CASSQVLTVTYEQYF. Here the CDR3 DNA reads TGCGCCAGCAGCCAAGTCCTCACAGTTACCTACGAGCAGTACTTC.

The chain recombines TRBV7-3 with TRBJ2-1, with 14 bases lining up with TRBD2. V dropped 4 bases and J dropped 0; count of bases not matched to a gene: 8. This CDR3 is 19 amino acids long. Germline values: CDR1 SGHTA, CDR2 FQGTGA. CDR3: CASSSTTSGRDYSYNEQFF. The CDR3 coding sequence is TGTGCCAGCAGCTCCACGACTAGCGGGAGGGATTACTCCTACAATGAGCAGTTCTTC. Drawing the rest from reference TRBV7-3 and TRBJ2-1, the complete variable domain is GAGVSQTPSNKVTEKGKYVELRCDPISGHTALYWYRQSLGQGPEFLIYFQGTGAADDSGLPNDRFFAVRPEGSVSTLKIQRTERGDSAVYLCASSSTTSGRDYSYNEQFFGPGTRLTVL.

In its sample, this clone was seen once. The chain uses TRBV2 and TRBJ1-5; D gene ambiguous. Per germline, CDR1 SNHLY and CDR2 FYNNEI. The CDR3 has 15 residues. Trimming pared 6 bases from V and 0 bases from J, leaving 12 bases between. The chain's CDR3 is CASSPATHSNQPQHF. The DNA of the CDR3 is TGTGCCAGCAGCCCGGCCACGCATAGCAATCAGCCCCAGCATTTT.